Listed here is a single T cell receptor (beta chain). V lost 10 bases and J lost 6, with 13 bases in between. This CDR3 has 13 amino acids. Germline V gene data show CDR1 as MGHDK and CDR2 as SYGVNS. The data were obtained in a study of T cell changes during pregnancy in multiple sclerosis. Measured with immunoSEQ multiplex PCR; TCRdb has only the in-frame clones, and not every one. The sample consists of some 87,000 clones, around 94% of them appearing once. The V and J genes are TRBV25-1 and TRBJ1-6; weak D call: TRBD1 (5 bases). Specimen: peripheral blood, collected in the first trimester of pregnancy. The receptor was derived from a female donor with multiple sclerosis, enrolled in a pregnancy study. The CDR3 DNA sequence: TGTGCCACCTCGGGACTGGTTAATTCACCCCTCCACTTT. It yields the protein CATSGLVNSPLHF.